This TCR beta chain was found in a study of neurological immune-mediated disorders. This CDR3 has 14 residues. Germline V lookup: CDR1 SGHAT, CDR2 FQNNGV. Trimming shortened V by 1 base and J by 2 bases, and 9 bases separated the two germline ends. 5'RACE generated cDNA with 10-nucleotide random UMIs. One entry per CDR3 protein results from TCRdb running MiXCR on the 5' RACE reads. The table shows approximately 38,000 distinct CDR3 sequences, with roughly 2.5% occurring only once. This clonotype was counted many times. The V call is TRBV11-2, the J call TRBJ2-7; D could derive from TRBD1 or TRBD2 (6 bases each). The sequence came from a man aged 45-60 years with multiple sclerosis. Input material: PBMCs. The CDR3 sequence is CASSLVGGPYEQYF. CDR3 nucleotides: TGTGCCAGCAGCTTAGTGGGGGGCCCCTACGAGCAGTACTTC.